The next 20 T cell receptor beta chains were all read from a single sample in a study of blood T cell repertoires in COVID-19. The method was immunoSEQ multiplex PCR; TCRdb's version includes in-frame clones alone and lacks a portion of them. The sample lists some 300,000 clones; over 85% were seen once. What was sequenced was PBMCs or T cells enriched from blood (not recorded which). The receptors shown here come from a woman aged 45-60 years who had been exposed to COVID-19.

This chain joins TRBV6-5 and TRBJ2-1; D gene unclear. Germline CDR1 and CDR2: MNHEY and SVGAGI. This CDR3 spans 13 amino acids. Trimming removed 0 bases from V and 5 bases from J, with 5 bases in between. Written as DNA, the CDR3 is TGTGCCAGCAGTTACTCCCCCAACAATGAGCAGTTCTTC. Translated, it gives CASSYSPNNEQFF.

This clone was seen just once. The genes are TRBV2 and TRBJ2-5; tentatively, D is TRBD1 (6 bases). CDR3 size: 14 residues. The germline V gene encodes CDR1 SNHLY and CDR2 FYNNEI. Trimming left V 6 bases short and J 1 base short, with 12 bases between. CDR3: CASRTDRSQETQYF. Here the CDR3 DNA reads TGTGCCAGCAGAACGGACAGAAGCCAAGAGACCCAGTACTTC.

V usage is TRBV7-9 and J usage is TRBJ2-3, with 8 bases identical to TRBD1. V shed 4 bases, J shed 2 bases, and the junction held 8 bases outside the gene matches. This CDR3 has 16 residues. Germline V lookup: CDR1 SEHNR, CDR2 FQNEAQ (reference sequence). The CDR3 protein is CASSSGQGGSTDTQYF. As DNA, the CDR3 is TGTGCCAGCAGCTCCGGACAGGGTGGTTCCACAGATACGCAGTATTTT.

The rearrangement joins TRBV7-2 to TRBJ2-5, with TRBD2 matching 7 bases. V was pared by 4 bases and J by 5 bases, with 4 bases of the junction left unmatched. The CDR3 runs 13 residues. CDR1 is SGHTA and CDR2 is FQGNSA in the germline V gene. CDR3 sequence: CASSSPRGETQYF. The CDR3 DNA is TGTGCCAGCAGCTCACCGCGGGGGGAGACCCAGTACTTC.

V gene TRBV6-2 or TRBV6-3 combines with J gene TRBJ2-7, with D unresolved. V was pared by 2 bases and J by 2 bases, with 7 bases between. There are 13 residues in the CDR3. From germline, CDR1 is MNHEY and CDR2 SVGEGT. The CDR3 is CASSYELTYEQYF. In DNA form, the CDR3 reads TGTGCCAGCAGTTACGAACTCACCTACGAGCAGTACTTC.

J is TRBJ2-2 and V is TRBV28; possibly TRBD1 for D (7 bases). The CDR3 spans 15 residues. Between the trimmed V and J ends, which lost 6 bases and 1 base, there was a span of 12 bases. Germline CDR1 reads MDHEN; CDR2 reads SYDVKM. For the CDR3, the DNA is TGTGCCAGCAGGCGGGACAGCCAGAACACCGGGGAGCTGTTTTTT. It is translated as CASRRDSQNTGELFF.

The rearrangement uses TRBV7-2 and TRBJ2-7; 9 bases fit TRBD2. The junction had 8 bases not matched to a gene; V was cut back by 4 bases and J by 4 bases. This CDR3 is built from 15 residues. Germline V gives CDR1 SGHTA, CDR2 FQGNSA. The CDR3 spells CASSSGLAVPYEQYF. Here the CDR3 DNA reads TGTGCCAGCAGCTCGGGACTAGCAGTTCCATACGAGCAGTACTTC. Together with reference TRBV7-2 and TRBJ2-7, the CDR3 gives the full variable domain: GAGVSQSPSNKVTEKGKDVELRCDPISGHTALYWYRQSLGQGLEFLIYFQGNSAPDKSGLPSDRFSAERTGGSVSTLTIQRTQQEDSAVYLCASSSGLAVPYEQYFGPGTRLTVT.

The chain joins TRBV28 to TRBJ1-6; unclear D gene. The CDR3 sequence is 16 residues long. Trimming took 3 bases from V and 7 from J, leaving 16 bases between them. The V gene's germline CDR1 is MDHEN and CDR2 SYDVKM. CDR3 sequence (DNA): TGTGCCAGCAGTTTGGTTTCGAGAGGAGCGAATTCACCCCTCCACTTT. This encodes CASSLVSRGANSPLHF.

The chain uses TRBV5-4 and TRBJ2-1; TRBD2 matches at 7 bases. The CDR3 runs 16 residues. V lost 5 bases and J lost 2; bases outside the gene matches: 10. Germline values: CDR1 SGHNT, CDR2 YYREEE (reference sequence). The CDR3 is CASSKVGGTTYNEQFF. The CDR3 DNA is TGTGCCAGCAGTAAGGTGGGGGGGACCACCTACAATGAGCAGTTCTTC.

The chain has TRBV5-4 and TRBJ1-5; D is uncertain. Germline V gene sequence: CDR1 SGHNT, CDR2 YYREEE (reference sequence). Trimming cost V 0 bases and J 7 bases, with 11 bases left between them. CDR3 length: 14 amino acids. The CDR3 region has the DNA TGTGCCAGCAGCTTGGGAGGAATGGAACAGCCCCAGCATTTT. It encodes CASSLGGMEQPQHF.

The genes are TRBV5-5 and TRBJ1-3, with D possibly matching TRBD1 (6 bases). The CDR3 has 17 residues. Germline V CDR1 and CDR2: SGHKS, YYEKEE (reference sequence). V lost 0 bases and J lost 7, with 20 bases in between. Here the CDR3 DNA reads TGTGCCAGCAGCTTGGGAGATCACAGCCCGAGGGGGAACACCATATATTTT. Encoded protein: CASSLGDHSPRGNTIYF.

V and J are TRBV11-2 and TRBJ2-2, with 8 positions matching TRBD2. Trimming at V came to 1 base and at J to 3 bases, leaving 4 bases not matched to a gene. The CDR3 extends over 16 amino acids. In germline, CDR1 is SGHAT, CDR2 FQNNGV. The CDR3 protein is CASSLAGGVDTGELFF. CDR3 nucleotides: TGTGCCAGCAGCTTAGCGGGAGGGGTTGACACCGGGGAGCTGTTTTTT.

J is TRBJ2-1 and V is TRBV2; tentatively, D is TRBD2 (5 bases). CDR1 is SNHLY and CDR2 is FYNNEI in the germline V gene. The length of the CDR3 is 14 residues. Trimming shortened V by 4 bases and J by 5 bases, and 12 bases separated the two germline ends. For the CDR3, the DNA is TGTGCCAGCAGTGGTTGGACGGAGGACAATGAGCAGTTCTTC. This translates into CASSGWTEDNEQFF.

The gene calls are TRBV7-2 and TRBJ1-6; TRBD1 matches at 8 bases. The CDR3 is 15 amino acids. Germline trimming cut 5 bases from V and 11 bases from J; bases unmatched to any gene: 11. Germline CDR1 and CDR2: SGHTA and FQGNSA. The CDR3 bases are TGTGCCAGCAGCCCCACCCGACAGGGGTGGCCACCCCTCCACTTT. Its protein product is CASSPTRQGWPPLHF.

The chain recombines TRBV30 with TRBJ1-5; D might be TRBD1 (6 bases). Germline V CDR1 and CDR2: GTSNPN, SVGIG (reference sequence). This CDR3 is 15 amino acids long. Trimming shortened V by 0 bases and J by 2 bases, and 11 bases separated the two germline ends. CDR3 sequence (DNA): TGTGCCTGGAGTGTTCAGGGGACGCGCAATCAGCCCCAGCATTTT. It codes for CAWSVQGTRNQPQHF. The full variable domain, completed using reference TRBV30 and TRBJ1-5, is SQTIHQWPATLVQPVGSPLSLECTVEGTSNPNLYWYRQAAGRGLQLLFYSVGIGQISSEVPQNLSASRPQDRQFILSSKKLLLSDSGFYLCAWSVQGTRNQPQHFGDGTRLSIL.

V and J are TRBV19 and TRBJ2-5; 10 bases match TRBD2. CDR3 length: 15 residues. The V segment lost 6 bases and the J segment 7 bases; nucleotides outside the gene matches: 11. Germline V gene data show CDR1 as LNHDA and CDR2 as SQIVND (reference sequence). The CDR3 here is CASRPGLAAIWTQYF. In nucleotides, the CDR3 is TGTGCCAGTAGACCAGGACTAGCGGCGATATGGACCCAGTACTTC.

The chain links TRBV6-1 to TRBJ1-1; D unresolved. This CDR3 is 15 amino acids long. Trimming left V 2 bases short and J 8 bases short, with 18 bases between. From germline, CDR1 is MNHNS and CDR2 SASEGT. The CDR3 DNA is TGTGCCAGCAGTGAATTAATCCGTTTTGGCGGAGAAGCTTTCTTT. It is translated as CASSELIRFGGEAFF.

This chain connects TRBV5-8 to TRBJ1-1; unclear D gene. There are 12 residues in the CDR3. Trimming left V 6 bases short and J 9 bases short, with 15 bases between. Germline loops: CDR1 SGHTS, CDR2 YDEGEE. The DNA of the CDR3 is TGTGCCAGCACCCCGGGAGGAGCGAAAGCTTTCTTT. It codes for CASTPGGAKAFF.

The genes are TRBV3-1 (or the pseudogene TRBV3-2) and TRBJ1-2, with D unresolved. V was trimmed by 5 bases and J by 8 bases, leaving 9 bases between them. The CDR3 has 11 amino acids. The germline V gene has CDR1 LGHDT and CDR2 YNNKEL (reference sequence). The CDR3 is CASSSYKGYTF. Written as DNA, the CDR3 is TGTGCCAGCAGCTCCTATAAGGGCTACACCTTC.

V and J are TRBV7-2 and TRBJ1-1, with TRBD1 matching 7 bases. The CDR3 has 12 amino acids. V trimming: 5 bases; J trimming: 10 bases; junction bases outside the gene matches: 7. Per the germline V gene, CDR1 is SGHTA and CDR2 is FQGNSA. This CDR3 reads CASSAGQSAAFF. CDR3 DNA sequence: TGTGCCAGCAGCGCGGGACAGTCTGCAGCTTTCTTT.